The TCR beta chain under discussion was sequenced for a study of blood T cell repertoires in COVID-19. This CDR3 is 14 amino acids long. Germline loops: CDR1 SGHRS, CDR2 YFSETQ. Between the trimmed V and J ends, which lost 0 bases and 7 bases, there was a span of 10 bases. Sequenced by immunoSEQ multiplex PCR; TCRdb stores in-frame clones only, minus some. This sample has some 300,000 clones, with approximately 88% found just once. The source is a woman in her thirties who had recovered from COVID-19. This sequence joins TRBV5-1 and TRBJ2-2, with D unresolved. The sequenced sample consisted of PBMCs or T cells enriched from blood (not recorded which). The CDR3 DNA is TGCGCCAGCAGCTTGGTAATGGCCAGCGGGGAGCTGTTTTTT. Protein: CASSLVMASGELFF.